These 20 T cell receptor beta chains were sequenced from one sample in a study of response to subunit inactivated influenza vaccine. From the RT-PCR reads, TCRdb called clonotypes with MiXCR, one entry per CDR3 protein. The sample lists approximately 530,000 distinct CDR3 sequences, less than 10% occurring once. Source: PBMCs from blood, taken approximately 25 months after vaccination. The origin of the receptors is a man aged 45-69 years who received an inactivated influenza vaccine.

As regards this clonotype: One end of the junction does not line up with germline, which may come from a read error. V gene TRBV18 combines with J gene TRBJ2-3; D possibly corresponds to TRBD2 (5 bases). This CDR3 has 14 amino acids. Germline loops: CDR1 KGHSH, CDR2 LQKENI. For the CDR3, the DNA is TGTGCCAGCTCACCCGGGATTGCCACAGAGACGCAGTATTTT. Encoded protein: CASSPGIATETQYF.

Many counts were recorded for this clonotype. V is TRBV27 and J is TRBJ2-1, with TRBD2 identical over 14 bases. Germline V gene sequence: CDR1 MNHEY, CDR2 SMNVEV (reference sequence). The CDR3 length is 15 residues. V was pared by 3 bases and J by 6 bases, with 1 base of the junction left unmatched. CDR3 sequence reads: CASSLTSGGANEQFF. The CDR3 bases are TGTGCCAGCAGTTTGACTAGCGGGGGGGCCAATGAGCAGTTCTTC.

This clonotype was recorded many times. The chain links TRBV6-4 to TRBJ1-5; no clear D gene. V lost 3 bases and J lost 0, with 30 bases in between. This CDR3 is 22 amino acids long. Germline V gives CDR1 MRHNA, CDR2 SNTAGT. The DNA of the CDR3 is TGTGCCAGCAGTGAGGGTGCTGTCACGAGCTGGGAGGGAATATATAGCAATCAGCCCCAGCATTTT. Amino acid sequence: CASSEGAVTSWEGIYSNQPQHF.

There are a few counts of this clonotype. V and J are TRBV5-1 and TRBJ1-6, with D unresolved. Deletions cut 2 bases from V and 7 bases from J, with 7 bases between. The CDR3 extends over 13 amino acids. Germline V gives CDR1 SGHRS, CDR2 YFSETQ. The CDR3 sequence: CASSFQDNSPLHF. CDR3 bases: TGCGCCAGCAGCTTTCAGGACAATTCACCCCTCCACTTT.

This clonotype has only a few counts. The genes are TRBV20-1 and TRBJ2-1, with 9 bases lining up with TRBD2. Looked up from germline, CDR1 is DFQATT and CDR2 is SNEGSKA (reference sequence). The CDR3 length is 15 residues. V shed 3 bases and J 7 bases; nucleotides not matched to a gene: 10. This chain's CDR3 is CSASPLAGYGNEQFF. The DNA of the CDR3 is TGCAGTGCTAGTCCCCTAGCGGGATATGGGAATGAGCAGTTCTTC.

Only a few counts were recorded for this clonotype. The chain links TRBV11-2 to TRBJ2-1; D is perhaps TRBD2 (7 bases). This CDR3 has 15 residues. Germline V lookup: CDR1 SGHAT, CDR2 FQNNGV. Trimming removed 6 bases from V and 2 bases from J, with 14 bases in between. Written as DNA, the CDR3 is TGTGCCAGCAGTTTCGCGGGGGCAACCTACAATGAGCAGTTCTTC. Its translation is CASSFAGATYNEQFF.

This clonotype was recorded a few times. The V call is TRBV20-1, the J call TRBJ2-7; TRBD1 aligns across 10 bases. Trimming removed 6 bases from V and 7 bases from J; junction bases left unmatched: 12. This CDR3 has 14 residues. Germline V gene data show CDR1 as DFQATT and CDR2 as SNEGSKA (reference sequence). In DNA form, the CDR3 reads TGCAGTGCCCCAATGGGGACAGGGGTGACGGAGCAGTACTTC. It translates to CSAPMGTGVTEQYF.

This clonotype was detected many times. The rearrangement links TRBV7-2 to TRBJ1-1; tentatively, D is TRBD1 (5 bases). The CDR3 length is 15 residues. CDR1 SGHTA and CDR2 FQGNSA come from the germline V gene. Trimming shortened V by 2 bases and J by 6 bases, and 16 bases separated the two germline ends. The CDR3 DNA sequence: TGTGCCAGCAGCTTAATGGGACGCCGTGGATCTGAAGCTTTCTTT. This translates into CASSLMGRRGSEAFF.

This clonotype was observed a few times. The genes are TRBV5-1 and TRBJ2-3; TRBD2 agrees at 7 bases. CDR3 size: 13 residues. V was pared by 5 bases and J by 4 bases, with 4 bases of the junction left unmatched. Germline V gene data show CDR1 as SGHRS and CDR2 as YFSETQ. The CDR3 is CASRQGLADTQYF. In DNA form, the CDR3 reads TGCGCCAGCAGACAAGGACTAGCAGATACGCAGTATTTT. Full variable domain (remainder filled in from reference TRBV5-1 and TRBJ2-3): KAGVTQTPRYLIKTRGQQVTLSCSPISGHRSVSWYQQTPGQGLQFLFEYFSETQRNKGNFPGRFSGRQFSNSRSEMNVSTLELGDSALYLCASRQGLADTQYFGPGTRLTVL.

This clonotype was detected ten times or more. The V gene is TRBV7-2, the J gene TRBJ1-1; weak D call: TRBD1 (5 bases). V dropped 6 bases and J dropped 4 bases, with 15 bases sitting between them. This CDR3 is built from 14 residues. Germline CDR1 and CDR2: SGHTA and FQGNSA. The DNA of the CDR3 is TGTGCCAGCAGTCAACAGGTTTCGGGCACTGAAGCTTTCTTT. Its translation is CASSQQVSGTEAFF.

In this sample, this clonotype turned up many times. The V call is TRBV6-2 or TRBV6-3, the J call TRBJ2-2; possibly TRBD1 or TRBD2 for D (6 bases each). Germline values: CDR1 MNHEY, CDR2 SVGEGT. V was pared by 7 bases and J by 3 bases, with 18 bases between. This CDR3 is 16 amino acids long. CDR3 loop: CASKPKSGGYTGELFF. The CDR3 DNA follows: TGTGCCAGCAAACCGAAATCCGGGGGCTACACCGGGGAGCTGTTTTTT.

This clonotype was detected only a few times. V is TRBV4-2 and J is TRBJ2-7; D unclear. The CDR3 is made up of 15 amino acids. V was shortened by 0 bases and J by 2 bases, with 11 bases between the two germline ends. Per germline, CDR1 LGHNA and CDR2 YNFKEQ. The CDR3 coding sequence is TGTGCCAGCAGCCAAGATTATGCAAGAACCTACGAGCAGTACTTC. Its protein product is CASSQDYARTYEQYF.

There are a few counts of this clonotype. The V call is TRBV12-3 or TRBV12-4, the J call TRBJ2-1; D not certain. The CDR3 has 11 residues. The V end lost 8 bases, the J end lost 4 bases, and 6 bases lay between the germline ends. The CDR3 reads CASVVYNEQFF. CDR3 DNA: TGTGCCAGCGTAGTGTACAATGAGCAGTTCTTC.

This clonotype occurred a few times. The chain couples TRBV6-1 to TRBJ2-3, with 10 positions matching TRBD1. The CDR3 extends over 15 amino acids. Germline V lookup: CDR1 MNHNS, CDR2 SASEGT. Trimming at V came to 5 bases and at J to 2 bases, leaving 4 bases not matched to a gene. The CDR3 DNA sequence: TGTGCCAGCAGTCCAGGACAGGGGGTCACAGATACGCAGTATTTT. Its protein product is CASSPGQGVTDTQYF.

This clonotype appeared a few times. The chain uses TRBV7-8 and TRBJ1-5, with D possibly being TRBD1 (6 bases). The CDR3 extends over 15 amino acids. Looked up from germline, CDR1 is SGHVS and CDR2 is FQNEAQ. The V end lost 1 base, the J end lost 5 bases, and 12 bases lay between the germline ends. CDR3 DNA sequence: TGTGCCAGCAGCTTAGAGGTGGGGGCGTATCAGCCCCAGCATTTT. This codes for CASSLEVGAYQPQHF.

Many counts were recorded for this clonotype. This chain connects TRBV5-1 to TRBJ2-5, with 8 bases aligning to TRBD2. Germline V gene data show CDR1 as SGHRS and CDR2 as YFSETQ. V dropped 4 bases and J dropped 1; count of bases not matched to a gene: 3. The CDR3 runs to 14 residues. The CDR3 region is CASSVAGFQETQYF. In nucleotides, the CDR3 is TGCGCCAGCAGCGTAGCGGGGTTCCAAGAGACCCAGTACTTC.

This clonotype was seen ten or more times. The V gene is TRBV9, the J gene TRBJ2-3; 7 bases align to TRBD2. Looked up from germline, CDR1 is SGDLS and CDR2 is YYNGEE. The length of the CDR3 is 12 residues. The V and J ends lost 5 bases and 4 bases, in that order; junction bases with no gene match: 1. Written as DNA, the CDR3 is TGTGCCAGCAGGGGGGGGGCAGATACGCAGTATTTT. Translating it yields CASRGGADTQYF.

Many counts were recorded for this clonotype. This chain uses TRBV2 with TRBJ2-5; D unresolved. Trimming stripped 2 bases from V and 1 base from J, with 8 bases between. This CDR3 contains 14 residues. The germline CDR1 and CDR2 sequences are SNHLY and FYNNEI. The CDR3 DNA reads TGTGCCAGCAGTGAATGGCGGTCCCAAGAGACCCAGTACTTC. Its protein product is CASSEWRSQETQYF.

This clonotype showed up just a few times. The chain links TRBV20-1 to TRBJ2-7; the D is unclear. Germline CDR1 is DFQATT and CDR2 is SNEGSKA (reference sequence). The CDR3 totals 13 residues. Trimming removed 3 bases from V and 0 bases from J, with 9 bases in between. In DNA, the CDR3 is TGCAGTGCTAGGGTCAGGACCTCCTACGAGCAGTACTTC. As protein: CSARVRTSYEQYF.

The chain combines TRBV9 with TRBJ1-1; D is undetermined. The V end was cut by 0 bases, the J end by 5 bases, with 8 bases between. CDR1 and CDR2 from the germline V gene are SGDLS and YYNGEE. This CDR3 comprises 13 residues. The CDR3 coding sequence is TGTGCCAGCAGCGTAGATTGGCAGACTGAAGCTTTCTTT. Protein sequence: CASSVDWQTEAFF.